The 24 T cell receptor beta chains below were found in one sample sequenced in a study of T cells in Graves' hyperthyroidism and ophthalmopathy. Amplified TCR beta CDR3 regions came from RNA transcripts. The HTBI primer set served for first-round RT-PCR of the TCR CDR3. TCRdb passed the multiplex PCR reads through MiXCR, listing each CDR3 protein once. The sample lists over 200,000 distinct CDR3 sequences; around 16% were seen once. The sequenced sample consisted of blood. These receptors were taken from a man aged 35 to 55 with Graves' hyperthyroidism.

This clonotype occurred many times. No DNA is shown, since the ends of the CDR3 on it are uncertain; the CDR3 is the one TCRdb lists. The V call is TRBV12-3 or TRBV12-4, the J call TRBJ1-1. The CDR3 length is 13 residues, termini included. The CDR3 here is CASSSSGLTEAFF.

This clonotype has a handful of counts. CDR3 region: CASSRASGGPSSYNEQFF. The CDR3 bases are TGTGCCAGTAGTAGGGCTAGCGGGGGGCCGAGCTCCTACAATGAGCAGTTCTTC. The V and J genes are TRBV19 and TRBJ2-1; 11 bases align to TRBD2. The CDR3 loop spans 18 amino acids. V lost 4 bases to trimming and J lost 0 bases; unmatched junction nucleotides: 8. CDR1 LNHDA and CDR2 SQIVND come from the germline V gene (reference sequence). Full variable domain (rest looked up from reference TRBV19 and TRBJ2-1): DGGITQSPKYLFRKEGQNVTLSCEQNLNHDAMYWYRQDPGQGLRLIYYSQIVNDFQKGDIAEGYSVSREKKESFPLTVTSAQKNPTAFYLCASSRASGGPSSYNEQFFGPGTRLTVL.

V usage is TRBV7-2 and J usage is TRBJ2-7, with 10 bases lining up with TRBD2. The CDR3 sequence is 15 residues long. J gave up 2 bases and V 5 bases, and 6 bases lay outside the gene matches. CDR1 SGHTA and CDR2 FQGNSA come from the germline V gene. CDR3 sequence: CASSLGLAATYEQYF. Written as DNA, the CDR3 is TGTGCCAGCAGCCTAGGACTAGCGGCGACCTACGAGCAGTACTTC.

This clonotype turned up a few times. The CDR3 sequence: CASSVGQGRYEQYF. CDR3 in DNA: TGTGCCAGCAGCGTGGGACAGGGGAGGTACGAGCAGTACTTC. The chain has TRBV9 and TRBJ2-7, with 10 bases fitting TRBD1. Trimming removed 2 bases from V and 4 bases from J; junction bases left unmatched: 3. The CDR3 extends over 14 amino acids. The germline V gene has CDR1 SGDLS and CDR2 YYNGEE.

This clonotype was seen many times. This chain uses TRBV18 with TRBJ2-7, with D perhaps matching TRBD1 or TRBD2 (7 bases each). Germline-derived CDR1 and CDR2 are KGHSH and LQKENI. This CDR3 contains 15 residues. The V end lost 6 bases, the J end lost 3 bases, and 18 bases lay between the germline ends. In DNA, the CDR3 is TGTGCCAGCTCCCCAGGGGGGGGAACCGTCTACGAGCAGTACTTC. This gives the protein CASSPGGGTVYEQYF.

This clonotype showed up many times. The rearrangement joins TRBV20-1 to TRBJ2-3, with D unresolved. CDR1 is DFQATT and CDR2 is SNEGSKA in the germline V gene (reference sequence). Trimming took off 3 bases at V and 2 bases at J, with 21 bases between the two ends. The CDR3 runs 17 residues. The CDR3 spells CSASTGWSDPITDTQYF. CDR3 nucleotide sequence: TGCAGTGCTAGTACCGGCTGGTCTGACCCTATCACAGATACGCAGTATTTT.

This clonotype came up a few times. This chain connects TRBV4-3 to TRBJ2-1; 9 bases fit TRBD1. V lost 4 bases, J lost 5 bases, and 9 bases stayed unmatched. CDR3 length: 16 residues. Germline V gene lookup returns CDR1 LGHNA and CDR2 YSLEER. The CDR3 DNA reads TGCGCCAGCAGCCCCTATTTGGGACAGGGAAACAATGAGCAGTTCTTC. Translation gives CASSPYLGQGNNEQFF.

This clonotype came up many times. V and J are TRBV19 and TRBJ1-6; maybe TRBD1 (6 bases). The CDR3 is made up of 14 amino acids. Germline V gene sequence: CDR1 LNHDA, CDR2 SQIVND (reference sequence). Between the trimmed V and J ends, which lost 8 bases and 9 bases, there was a span of 17 bases. This CDR3 is CASHSTGLRSPLHF. The CDR3 DNA follows: TGTGCCAGTCACTCTACAGGGCTACGTTCACCCCTCCACTTT. The variable domain in full, completed from reference TRBV19 and TRBJ1-6, reads DGGITQSPKYLFRKEGQNVTLSCEQNLNHDAMYWYRQDPGQGLRLIYYSQIVNDFQKGDIAEGYSVSREKKESFPLTVTSAQKNPTAFYLCASHSTGLRSPLHFGNGTRLTVT.

This clonotype has only a few counts. The rearrangement uses TRBV3-1 and TRBJ2-7; 7 bases are a match to TRBD2. The V segment lost 4 bases and the J segment 2 bases; nucleotides outside the gene matches: 11. CDR3 length equals 16 residues. Per germline, CDR1 LGHDT and CDR2 YNNKEL (reference sequence). CDR3 coding DNA: TGTGCCAGCAGCCTTGGGCCCGGACTAGGTGCCTACGAGCAGTACTTC. Translation: CASSLGPGLGAYEQYF.

This clonotype was detected ten times or more. J is TRBJ2-3 and V is TRBV6-1, with D perhaps given as TRBD1 or TRBD2 (5 bases each). Trimming shortened V by 10 bases and J by 2 bases, and 16 bases separated the two germline ends. This CDR3 is 14 amino acids long. Germline V gene lookup returns CDR1 MNHNS and CDR2 SASEGT. The CDR3 region is CATTWDGYTDTQYF. CDR3 DNA sequence: TGTGCCACCACATGGGACGGATACACAGATACGCAGTATTTT.

In the case of this clonotype: A much bigger clone sits one base away, suggesting this may be a read error. This chain links TRBV20-1 with TRBJ1-2, with D possibly TRBD1 on 5 matching bases. CDR1 and CDR2 from the germline V gene are DFQATT and SNEGSKA (reference sequence). The CDR3 is made up of 13 amino acids. The CDR3 nucleotides are TGCGGTGCCACGAGCGACAGACTCTATGGCTACACCTTC. It codes for CGATSDRLYGYTF.

This clonotype occurred many times. The rearrangement uses TRBV28 and TRBJ2-7, with TRBD1 matching 8 bases. Germline-derived CDR1 and CDR2 are MDHEN and SYDVKM. The CDR3 runs to 17 residues. V shed 5 bases and J 1 base; nucleotides not matched to a gene: 13. The CDR3 DNA reads as TGTGCCAGCAGTCCCCCTCGGACAGGGCCGCTGTCCTACGAGCAGTACTTC. This encodes CASSPPRTGPLSYEQYF.

This clonotype came up a few times. The chain joins TRBV4-3 to TRBJ2-3, with 7 positions matching TRBD2. In germline, CDR1 is LGHNA, CDR2 YSLEER. After removal of 4 bases from V and 3 bases from J, the junction contained 10 bases not matched to a gene. There are 16 residues in the CDR3. CDR3 in DNA: TGCGCCAGCAGCCCCAACCCAGGGACTATGACAGATACGCAGTATTTT. It translates to CASSPNPGTMTDTQYF.

This chain connects TRBV3-1 to TRBJ1-1; D is undetermined. Germline V lookup: CDR1 LGHDT, CDR2 YNNKEL (reference sequence). V was trimmed by 1 base and J by 4 bases, leaving 10 bases between them. The length of the CDR3 is 14 residues. The CDR3 spells CASSQVRVSTEAFF. In DNA, the CDR3 is TGTGCCAGCAGCCAAGTACGAGTCTCCACTGAAGCTTTCTTT.

The gene calls are TRBV12-5 and TRBJ2-5, with D maybe TRBD1 (5 bases). Germline-derived CDR1 and CDR2 are LGHNT and FRNRAP. The V end was cut by 6 bases, the J end by 2 bases, with 13 bases between. The CDR3 has 14 amino acids. For the CDR3, the DNA is TGTGCTAGTGGCGCTGGACAAACTCAAGAGACCCAGTACTTC. Protein sequence: CASGAGQTQETQYF.

This clonotype has ten or more counts. The V call is TRBV5-1, the J call TRBJ2-2; D call uncertain. The V end lost 5 bases, the J end lost 3 bases, and 8 bases lay between the germline ends. The CDR3 totals 13 residues. Germline loops: CDR1 SGHRS, CDR2 YFSETQ. CDR3 in DNA: TGCGCCAGCAGACCTAGGCACACCGGGGAGCTGTTTTTT. Protein: CASRPRHTGELFF.

This clonotype was detected many times. This chain joins TRBV28 and TRBJ2-7, with a tentative D call TRBD1 (5 bases). This CDR3 region has 15 residues. Germline-derived CDR1 and CDR2 are MDHEN and SYDVKM. CDR3 in amino acids: CAVHSEGAGSYEQYF. The DNA for the CDR3 is TGTGCAGTACACTCAGAAGGGGCTGGGTCCTACGAGCAGTACTTC.

In its sample, this clonotype was seen many times. The chain joins TRBV6-1 to TRBJ1-5, with TRBD1 as a possible D gene (5 bases). This CDR3 contains 15 residues. Germline V gives CDR1 MNHNS, CDR2 SASEGT. Between the trimmed V and J ends, which lost 4 bases and 2 bases, there was a span of 12 bases. CDR3 DNA sequence: TGTGCCAGCAGTGGCAGGGAGGACCGCAATCAGCCCCAGCATTTT. Its protein product is CASSGREDRNQPQHF.

This clonotype was observed many times. CDR3 amino acids: CASRVGMGYTETQYF. The CDR3 nucleotides are TGTGCCAGCAGGGTCGGGATGGGGTACACGGAGACCCAGTACTTC. The genes are TRBV28 and TRBJ2-5, with a possible D match to TRBD2 (5 bases). The V end was cut by 6 bases, the J end by 5 bases, with 19 bases between. The CDR3 has 15 residues. Germline V CDR1 and CDR2: MDHEN, SYDVKM.

This clonotype was counted at least ten times. The chain joins TRBV5-1 to TRBJ2-1, with 9 bases lining up with TRBD1. Germline values: CDR1 SGHRS, CDR2 YFSETQ. The CDR3 is made up of 13 amino acids. V lost 6 bases and J lost 8; bases outside the gene matches: 6. Written as DNA, the CDR3 is TGCGCCAGCACCCGACAGGGGGACGATGAGCAGTTCTTC. It yields the protein CASTRQGDDEQFF.

This clonotype was found a few times. This chain joins TRBV7-9 and TRBJ1-1; 8 bases line up with TRBD1. The CDR3 spans 14 residues. J was trimmed by 8 bases and V by 5 bases; bases with no gene match: 10. CDR1 SEHNR and CDR2 FQNEAQ come from the germline V gene (reference sequence). CDR3 bases: TGTGCCAGCAGCCCAAGCGGACAGGGTGAAGAAGCTTTCTTT. This translates into CASSPSGQGEEAFF.

At least ten counts were recorded for this clonotype. This chain connects TRBV20-1 to TRBJ1-3; D gene uncertain. The germline gives CDR1 DFQATT, CDR2 SNEGSKA (reference sequence). The CDR3 runs to 13 residues. V lost 3 bases to trimming and J lost 0 bases, with 6 bases between them. The CDR3 protein is CSARKSSGNTIYF. The CDR3 DNA follows: TGCAGTGCTAGGAAGAGCTCTGGAAACACCATATATTTT.

This clonotype was counted ten times or more. The rearrangement links TRBV20-1 to TRBJ1-5, with TRBD1 as a possible D gene (5 bases). Germline CDR1 is DFQATT and CDR2 is SNEGSKA (reference sequence). V was cut by 5 bases and J by 3 bases, with 11 bases left in between. The CDR3 is 13 residues long. The CDR3 DNA follows: TGCAGTGCTTACAGGTTTCTCAATCAGCCCCAGCATTTT. Protein: CSAYRFLNQPQHF.

This chain uses TRBV29-1 with TRBJ2-4; D ambiguous. The CDR3 runs 13 residues. Germline values: CDR1 SQVTM, CDR2 ANQGSEA. The V end lost 2 bases, the J end lost 0 bases, and 5 bases lay between the germline ends. The chain's CDR3 is CSVEQLAKNIQYF. Written as DNA, the CDR3 is TGCAGCGTTGAACAACTAGCCAAAAACATTCAGTACTTC.